These T cell receptor beta chains were read from a single sample in a study of blood T cell repertoires in COVID-19. This table comes from immunoSEQ multiplex PCR, and its TCRdb copy is limited to in-frame clones, with some not included. The sample holds some 14,000 clones, 80% to 90% seen once. The sample taken for sequencing was peripheral blood. The receptors were sampled from a woman aged 60-70 years with acute or convalescent COVID-19. The CDR3 runs from the conserved cysteine through the conserved F or W. Each record gives: clone size, V gene, D gene, J gene, CDR3 DNA, CDR3 protein. A D gene is named only where the DNA matches it firmly. A row's size may be missing; if present it is once, few, many or a size class.

clone_size: NA
v_call: TRBV11-2
d_call: NA
j_call: TRBJ2-1
cdr3_nt: TGTGCCAGCAGCTTATTGGGGGGGCTCAATGAGCAGTTCTTC
cdr3_aa: CASSLLGGLNEQFF

clone_size: NA
v_call: TRBV18
d_call: TRBD1
j_call: TRBJ1-2
cdr3_nt: TGTGCCAGCTCACCGGGTGGACAGGGGGCGCTGGGCTACACCTTC
cdr3_aa: CASSPGGQGALGYTF

clone_size: NA
v_call: TRBV27
d_call: NA
j_call: TRBJ2-2
cdr3_nt: TGTGCCAGCCAGGGGTGGAACACCGGGGAGCTGTTTTTT
cdr3_aa: CASQGWNTGELFF

clone_size: NA
v_call: TRBV29-1
d_call: NA
j_call: TRBJ2-6
cdr3_nt: TGCAGCGTTTCCACAGGGACTGGGGCCAACGTCCTGACTTTC
cdr3_aa: CSVSTGTGANVLTF

clone_size: NA
v_call: TRBV4-1
d_call: TRBD2
j_call: TRBJ2-7
cdr3_nt: TGCGCCAGCAGCCTAACTAGCGGGGCCACCTACGAGCAGTACTTC
cdr3_aa: CASSLTSGATYEQYF

clone_size: NA
v_call: TRBV7-9
d_call: NA
j_call: TRBJ1-1
cdr3_nt: TGTGCCAGCAGCTTGCAGGGCGGTGGGAAGACTGAAGCTTTCTTT
cdr3_aa: CASSLQGGGKTEAFF

clone_size: NA
v_call: TRBV7-9
d_call: NA
j_call: TRBJ2-7
cdr3_nt: TGTGCCAGCAGCATACAACCGGCCCCAGGGACCTACGAGCAGTACTTC
cdr3_aa: CASSIQPAPGTYEQYF

clone_size: NA
v_call: TRBV7-9
d_call: NA
j_call: TRBJ1-1
cdr3_nt: TGTGCCAGCAGCTTAGGACAGAACACTGAAGCTTTCTTT
cdr3_aa: CASSLGQNTEAFF

clone_size: NA
v_call: TRBV29-1
d_call: NA
j_call: TRBJ2-7
cdr3_nt: TGCAGCGTTGAAGGACTCATCAACGAGCAGTACTTC
cdr3_aa: CSVEGLINEQYF

clone_size: once
v_call: TRBV9
d_call: TRBD2
j_call: TRBJ2-3
cdr3_nt: TGTGCCAGCAGCGGCGAAGCGGGGCAAAGCACAGATACGCAGTATTTT
cdr3_aa: CASSGEAGQSTDTQYF

clone_size: NA
v_call: TRBV6-6
d_call: NA
j_call: TRBJ2-2
cdr3_nt: TGTGCCAGCAGTCCCACCTTGCGTGGGGGGGCGGGCACCGGGGAGCTGTTTTTT
cdr3_aa: CASSPTLRGGAGTGELFF

clone_size: NA
v_call: TRBV10-3
d_call: TRBD1
j_call: TRBJ1-2
cdr3_nt: TGTGCCACGGGAGACAGGGGCCTAGGTTATGGCTACACCTTC
cdr3_aa: CATGDRGLGYGYTF

clone_size: few
v_call: TRBV19
d_call: TRBD2
j_call: TRBJ2-1
cdr3_nt: TGTGCCAGTACCTTCCTGTGGGGACTAGCGGGGGAATCAAATGAGCAGTTCTTC
cdr3_aa: CASTFLWGLAGESNEQFF

clone_size: NA
v_call: TRBV5-1
d_call: TRBD1
j_call: TRBJ1-4
cdr3_nt: TGCGCCAGCAACAGGGGCTACGATGGGGCTAATGAAAAACTGTTTTTT
cdr3_aa: CASNRGYDGANEKLFF

clone_size: NA
v_call: TRBV6-2/TRBV6-3
d_call: TRBD2
j_call: TRBJ2-1
cdr3_nt: TGTGCCAGCAGTTCCCGTAGCGGGAGGGCCGGTAATGAGCAGTTCTTC
cdr3_aa: CASSSRSGRAGNEQFF

clone_size: NA
v_call: TRBV11-2
d_call: TRBD2
j_call: TRBJ2-3
cdr3_nt: TGTGCCAGCAGCTGGTTACGGACTAGCTTCGCAGATACGCAGTATTTT
cdr3_aa: CASSWLRTSFADTQYF

clone_size: few
v_call: TRBV21-1
d_call: NA
j_call: TRBJ2-7
cdr3_nt: TGTGCCAGCAGCAGGACAGATTACGAGCAGTACTTC
cdr3_aa: CASSRTDYEQYF

clone_size: NA
v_call: TRBV29-1
d_call: TRBD1
j_call: TRBJ2-7
cdr3_nt: TGCAGCGTTGCCGGGACAGGGGCTGTCTCCTACGAGCAGTACTTC
cdr3_aa: CSVAGTGAVSYEQYF

clone_size: NA
v_call: TRBV5-6
d_call: TRBD2
j_call: TRBJ2-5
cdr3_nt: TGTGCCAGCAGGGAGCGGGGGGGCCGAGAGACCCAGTACTTC
cdr3_aa: CASRERGGRETQYF

clone_size: NA
v_call: TRBV4-3
d_call: TRBD2
j_call: TRBJ2-4
cdr3_nt: TGCGCCAGCAGCCAATGGGGGGGACCGACATTCATTCAGTACTTC
cdr3_aa: CASSQWGGPTFIQYF

clone_size: NA
v_call: TRBV28
d_call: TRBD2
j_call: TRBJ2-7
cdr3_nt: TGTGCCAGCAGTTTTTGGGAGGGCTCCTACGAGCAGTACTTC
cdr3_aa: CASSFWEGSYEQYF

clone_size: NA
v_call: TRBV19
d_call: NA
j_call: TRBJ2-1
cdr3_nt: TGTGCCAGTAGTACCCCACGGGAGAGGGATGAGCAGTTCTTC
cdr3_aa: CASSTPRERDEQFF

clone_size: NA
v_call: TRBV10-3
d_call: TRBD1
j_call: TRBJ2-3
cdr3_nt: TGTGCCATCAGCATGGGACAGAGCACAGATACGCAGTATTTT
cdr3_aa: CAISMGQSTDTQYF

clone_size: NA
v_call: TRBV28
d_call: NA
j_call: TRBJ2-7
cdr3_nt: TGTGCCAGCAGTTTATCGATCGGGATGGGGACACTATTGAGCGAGCAGTACTTC
cdr3_aa: CASSLSIGMGTLLSEQYF

clone_size: NA
v_call: TRBV11-3
d_call: NA
j_call: TRBJ1-5
cdr3_nt: TGTGCCAGCAGCTTAGTTTCCTCCCACCGGGTATTTGGTGCCAATCAGCCCCAGCATTTT
cdr3_aa: CASSLVSSHRVFGANQPQHF

clone_size: NA
v_call: TRBV29-1
d_call: TRBD2
j_call: TRBJ2-5
cdr3_nt: TGCAGCACAACCGCGACTAGCGGGAAAACCCAAGAGACCCAGTACTTC
cdr3_aa: CSTTATSGKTQETQYF

clone_size: once
v_call: TRBV3-1/TRBV3-2
d_call: NA
j_call: TRBJ2-1
cdr3_nt: TGTGCCAGCCGGGATAGCGGTCTCGTCTACAATGAGCAGTTCTTC
cdr3_aa: CASRDSGLVYNEQFF

clone_size: NA
v_call: TRBV25-1
d_call: NA
j_call: TRBJ1-6
cdr3_nt: TGTGCCAGCATGGCAGGGGAAAATTCACCCCTCCACTTT
cdr3_aa: CASMAGENSPLHF

clone_size: NA
v_call: TRBV7-2
d_call: NA
j_call: TRBJ2-7
cdr3_nt: TGTGCCAGCAGCTTGACACGAAGCTCCTACGAGCAGTACTTC
cdr3_aa: CASSLTRSSYEQYF

clone_size: few
v_call: TRBV2
d_call: NA
j_call: TRBJ2-5
cdr3_nt: TGTGCCAGCAGACGGGACAGCGGGGAGACCCAGTACTTC
cdr3_aa: CASRRDSGETQYF

clone_size: NA
v_call: TRBV18
d_call: NA
j_call: TRBJ1-5
cdr3_nt: TGTGCCAGCTCACCAACCTCGGGGGATAGCAATCAGCCCCAGCATTTT
cdr3_aa: CASSPTSGDSNQPQHF

clone_size: NA
v_call: TRBV5-6
d_call: NA
j_call: TRBJ1-3
cdr3_nt: TGTGCCAGCAGCTTGGGAGCCCACCATCCCTCTGGAAACACCATATATTTT
cdr3_aa: CASSLGAHHPSGNTIYF

clone_size: NA
v_call: TRBV19
d_call: TRBD2
j_call: TRBJ2-2
cdr3_nt: TGTGCCAGTAGTATTGGGACTAGCGGGGAAATCGGGGAGCTGTTTTTT
cdr3_aa: CASSIGTSGEIGELFF

clone_size: NA
v_call: TRBV4-2
d_call: NA
j_call: TRBJ2-7
cdr3_nt: TGTGCCAGCAGCCAAGATTGGACTACCTACGAGCAGTACTTC
cdr3_aa: CASSQDWTTYEQYF

clone_size: NA
v_call: TRBV27
d_call: TRBD2
j_call: TRBJ2-3
cdr3_nt: TGTGCCAGCAGTTTAGTGGGGGGGACGCAGTATTTT
cdr3_aa: CASSLVGGTQYF

clone_size: once
v_call: TRBV7-9
d_call: TRBD2
j_call: TRBJ2-7
cdr3_nt: TGTGCCAGTAAAACTAGCGGGTCGACCCCGCAGTACTTC
cdr3_aa: CASKTSGSTPQYF

clone_size: NA
v_call: TRBV6-1
d_call: TRBD1
j_call: TRBJ2-5
cdr3_nt: TGTGCCAGCAGTGAGGGGACAGGGGGCGTAGGAGGAGAGACCCAGTACTTC
cdr3_aa: CASSEGTGGVGGETQYF

clone_size: NA
v_call: TRBV7-2
d_call: TRBD1
j_call: TRBJ2-2
cdr3_nt: TGTGCCAGCAGCTTATCCGGGACAGGACCCGGGGAGCTGTTTTTT
cdr3_aa: CASSLSGTGPGELFF

clone_size: NA
v_call: TRBV7-9
d_call: NA
j_call: TRBJ1-2
cdr3_nt: TGTGCCAGCAGCTTAACGCCAGGGGCTAATGGCTACACCTTC
cdr3_aa: CASSLTPGANGYTF

clone_size: NA
v_call: TRBV30
d_call: NA
j_call: TRBJ1-3
cdr3_nt: TGTGCCTGGAGCGCGGACAGTAACACCATATATTTT
cdr3_aa: CAWSADSNTIYF

clone_size: NA
v_call: TRBV7-2
d_call: NA
j_call: TRBJ2-3
cdr3_nt: TGTGCCAGCAGCCCAGACACGAGCACAGATACGCAGTATTTT
cdr3_aa: CASSPDTSTDTQYF

clone_size: NA
v_call: TRBV27
d_call: NA
j_call: TRBJ2-2
cdr3_nt: TGTGCCAGCAGTGCTCAGAGGGAGGCCGGGGAGCTGTTTTTT
cdr3_aa: CASSAQREAGELFF

clone_size: NA
v_call: TRBV30
d_call: TRBD1
j_call: TRBJ1-1
cdr3_nt: TGTGCCTGGAGGAAACAGGGGGCGAGGGTTGGTAACACTGAAGCTTTCTTT
cdr3_aa: CAWRKQGARVGNTEAFF

clone_size: once
v_call: TRBV27
d_call: TRBD1
j_call: TRBJ1-6
cdr3_nt: TGTGCCAGCAGTCCCGGACAGGGTCAAGGGTATTCACCCCTCCACTTT
cdr3_aa: CASSPGQGQGYSPLHF

clone_size: NA
v_call: TRBV9
d_call: NA
j_call: TRBJ2-1
cdr3_nt: TGTGCCAGCAGCGTAGTAGCAGGGTCCTACAATGAGCAGTTCTTC
cdr3_aa: CASSVVAGSYNEQFF

clone_size: NA
v_call: TRBV9
d_call: NA
j_call: TRBJ1-6
cdr3_nt: TGTGCCAGCAGCGCCCAGACAGGACCGGATTCACCCCTCCACTTT
cdr3_aa: CASSAQTGPDSPLHF

clone_size: NA
v_call: TRBV27
d_call: TRBD1
j_call: TRBJ1-1
cdr3_nt: TGTGCCAGCAGTTTAAGGGGGACAGGGGAAGCTTTCTTT
cdr3_aa: CASSLRGTGEAFF

clone_size: NA
v_call: TRBV5-4
d_call: TRBD1
j_call: TRBJ2-7
cdr3_nt: TGTGCCAGCAGCTTGGGGGGCGGACAGGGTAGGTACGAGCAGTACTTC
cdr3_aa: CASSLGGGQGRYEQYF

clone_size: NA
v_call: TRBV6-5
d_call: TRBD1
j_call: TRBJ1-1
cdr3_nt: TGTGCCAGCAGTTTGGGACAGGGGAACACTGAAGCTTTCTTT
cdr3_aa: CASSLGQGNTEAFF

clone_size: NA
v_call: TRBV9
d_call: TRBD2
j_call: TRBJ2-7
cdr3_nt: TGTGCCAGCAGCCCTTGGACTAGCGGGGGCGGCGAGCAGTACTTC
cdr3_aa: CASSPWTSGGGEQYF

clone_size: NA
v_call: TRBV9
d_call: NA
j_call: TRBJ1-3
cdr3_nt: TGTGCCAGCAGCCCCCTAGGGAGCTCTGGAAACACCATATATTTT
cdr3_aa: CASSPLGSSGNTIYF

clone_size: NA
v_call: TRBV7-9
d_call: NA
j_call: TRBJ1-6
cdr3_nt: TGTGCCAGCAGCTTAGCTGGACAGAGGGCCCTCCACTTT
cdr3_aa: CASSLAGQRALHF

clone_size: NA
v_call: TRBV27
d_call: NA
j_call: TRBJ1-3
cdr3_nt: TGTGCCAGCGGACCAAAGGGGGACACCATATATTTT
cdr3_aa: CASGPKGDTIYF

clone_size: few
v_call: TRBV6-5
d_call: TRBD1
j_call: TRBJ2-7
cdr3_nt: TGTGCCAGCAGGAAGGGGACAGTAGGGCTCTACGAGCAGTACTTC
cdr3_aa: CASRKGTVGLYEQYF

clone_size: NA
v_call: TRBV11-2
d_call: NA
j_call: TRBJ2-7
cdr3_nt: TGTGCCAGCAGCTTCCTTTGGCAGGCATCCGACGAGCAGTACTTC
cdr3_aa: CASSFLWQASDEQYF

clone_size: NA
v_call: TRBV29-1
d_call: NA
j_call: TRBJ2-1
cdr3_nt: TGCAGCGTTCGGGGTTTTACCAATGAGCAGTTCTTC
cdr3_aa: CSVRGFTNEQFF

clone_size: NA
v_call: TRBV6-5
d_call: TRBD2
j_call: TRBJ2-1
cdr3_nt: TGTGCCAGCAGGACCGGGACTAGCGGGTTTAAGCAGTTCTTC
cdr3_aa: CASRTGTSGFKQFF

clone_size: NA
v_call: TRBV4-1
d_call: TRBD1
j_call: TRBJ1-1
cdr3_nt: TGCGCCAGCAGCCAAGTCCCAGGGGGGAACACTGAAGCTTTCTTT
cdr3_aa: CASSQVPGGNTEAFF